The clone carrying this T cell receptor (beta chain) was found once. What it binds is not known. The V end was cut by 7 bases, the J end by 6 bases, with 13 bases between. The CDR3 is 12 amino acids. Germline CDR1 MDHEN, CDR2 SYDVKM. TCRdb's table, derived via immunoSEQ multiplex PCR, lists solely in-frame clones and lacks some. The sample consists of around 2,100,000 clones, approximately 94% of them appearing once. The sample belongs to a study of shared clonotypes between healthy human individuals. Study-level points and caveats: Naive subsets usually exceeded memory subsets in estimated richness.

CD45RO-negative, CCR7-selected cells formed the naive CD8 fraction, which excluded terminally differentiated effector memory CD45RA+ cells. The healthy adult donors were HIV-negative and reported no recent acute infections or vaccinations. The clonotype comes from a man between 18 and 29 years old in good health. Specimen: naive CD8+ T cells sorted from blood. This rearrangement joins TRBV28 to TRBJ2-7; D is perhaps TRBD1 (5 bases). The CDR3 nucleotides are TGTGCCAGCACCCTCCCAGGGTCCGAGCAGTACTTC. Its protein is CASTLPGSEQYF. Looking up the rest from reference TRBV28 and TRBJ2-7 gives the full variable domain: DVKVTQSSRYLVKRTGEKVFLECVQDMDHENMFWYRQDPGLGLRLIYFSYDVKMKEKGDIPEGYSVSREKKERFSLILESASTNQTSMYLCASTLPGSEQYFGPGTRLTVT.